This T cell receptor beta chain was sequenced for a study of T cells in Graves' hyperthyroidism and ophthalmopathy. Study-level results: A model of 13 V-J pairs discriminated ophthalmopathy from stable hyperthyroidism. Expanded thyroid clonotypes (above 0.001) were mostly also found in blood.

This clonotype appeared many times. Its specificity is unknown. This CDR3 spans 14 amino acids. V was cut by 3 bases and J by 6 bases, with 12 bases left in between. Germline CDR1 and CDR2: MDHEN and SYDVKM. Amplification yielded TCR beta CDR3 regions, with RNA transcripts as the source. The HTBI primer set was used in a first-round RT-PCR of the TCR CDR3. TCRdb reprocessed the multiplex PCR reads with MiXCR, giving one entry per CDR3 protein. The profile covers 650,000 to 700,000 distinct CDR3 sequences, with 17% appearing a single time and around 15% taken by the ten largest. In patients aged 18 to 65, hyperthyroidism was newly diagnosed, with duration under 2 months. Exclusions: uncontrolled infection, other autoimmune disease, pregnancy, lactation.

This rearrangement joins TRBV28 to TRBJ2-1, with D uncertain. The TCR originated in a man aged 45-65 years with Graves' hyperthyroidism. The sample was blood. Here the CDR3 DNA reads TGTGCCAGCAGTTTCCCTTGGGATAGCAATGAGCAGTTCTTC. The encoded protein is CASSFPWDSNEQFF.